The 32 T cell receptor beta chains below come from one sample, sequenced in a study of CD8+ T cells in alopecia areata. Extraction and reverse transcription of RNA yielded cDNA as the sequencing template. Repertoires were generated with immunoSEQ multiplex PCR, while TCRdb's copy carries only in-frame clones and drops some. The data contain about 220,000 clones, around 57% of them singletons. Treatment denoted: oral pan-JAK inhibitor, 5-10 mg twice daily. The sequenced sample was CD4+ T cells sorted from blood, obtained at week 4, from a patient treated with tofacitinib. These receptor sequences come from a human donor with alopecia areata.

This clone appeared a few times. The chain is built from TRBV4-3 and TRBJ1-2; D may be TRBD1 (5 bases). Germline lookup yields CDR1 LGHNA and CDR2 YSLEER. This CDR3 has 14 amino acids. V lost 1 base, J lost 5 bases, and 11 bases lay in between. The CDR3 nucleotides read TGCGCCAGCAGCCAAGTCGGGGCAGATTATGGCTACACCTTC. It specifies CASSQVGADYGYTF.

The gene calls are TRBV10-2 and TRBJ1-2; possible D gene TRBD1, 5 bases. The germline V gene has CDR1 WSHSY and CDR2 SAAADI. V was cut by 5 bases and J by 4 bases, with 11 bases left in between. The CDR3 is made up of 13 amino acids. CDR3 protein: CASSRDFSYGYTF. The CDR3 DNA sequence: TGCGCCAGCAGTCGGGACTTCAGCTATGGCTACACCTTC.

The gene calls are TRBV7-6 and TRBJ2-3; D gene ambiguous. Between the trimmed V and J ends, which lost 3 bases and 5 bases, there was a span of 9 bases. This CDR3 has 13 amino acids. Germline CDR1 is SGHVS and CDR2 is FNYEAQ. The CDR3 spells CASSFTSGDTQYF. As DNA, the CDR3 is TGTGCCAGCAGCTTTACTTCCGGAGATACGCAGTATTTT.

The chain carries TRBV29-1 and TRBJ1-1; D unresolved. Trimming took off 6 bases at V and 6 bases at J, with 11 bases between the two ends. CDR3 length equals 11 residues. Germline values: CDR1 SQVTM, CDR2 ANQGSEA. The CDR3 DNA sequence: TGCAGCGTCGAAAAGGCCGCTGAAGCTTTCTTT. It encodes CSVEKAAEAFF. Supplemented by reference TRBV29-1 and TRBJ1-1, the full variable domain reads SAVISQKPSRDICQRGTSLTIQCQVDSQVTMMFWYRQQPGQSLTLIATANQGSEATYESGFVIDKFPISRPNLTFSTLTVSNMSPEDSSIYLCSVEKAAEAFFGQGTRLTVV.

The chain's CDR3 is CAWTLSGRDTDTQYF. The CDR3 nucleotides read TGTGCCTGGACTTTGTCGGGACGGGACACAGATACGCAGTATTTT. The rearrangement uses TRBV30 and TRBJ2-3; D may be TRBD1 or TRBD2 (5 bases each). The germline V gene encodes CDR1 GTSNPN and CDR2 SVGIG (reference sequence). This CDR3 contains 15 residues. V gave up 4 bases and J gave up 2 bases, with 16 bases separating them.

This clone was seen a few times. The chain uses TRBV10-3 and TRBJ1-6; D perhaps matches TRBD1 (5 bases). V was cut by 8 bases and J by 6 bases, with 8 bases left in between. Germline values: CDR1 ENHRY, CDR2 SYGVKD. This CDR3 region has 12 residues. Written as DNA, the CDR3 is TGTGCCATCGGGGGGGTTAATTCACCCCTCCACTTT. This codes for CAIGGVNSPLHF.

The chain combines TRBV29-1 with TRBJ1-2; D unclear. This CDR3 has 12 residues. CDR1 SQVTM and CDR2 ANQGSEA come from the germline V gene. Trimming removed 5 bases from V and 0 bases from J, with 7 bases in between. Written as DNA, the CDR3 is TGCAGCGTTCCGGGAGCTAACTATGGCTACACCTTC. As protein: CSVPGANYGYTF.

This clone turned up a few times. The chain carries TRBV11-2 and TRBJ1-1, with 11 bases fitting TRBD1. Germline V CDR1 and CDR2: SGHAT, FQNNGV. This CDR3 has 15 residues. Trimming at V came to 5 bases and at J to 4 bases, leaving 6 bases not matched to a gene. CDR3 residues: CASSPGTGGSTEAFF. CDR3 DNA: TGTGCCAGCAGCCCGGGGACAGGGGGAAGCACTGAAGCTTTCTTT.

The V and J genes are TRBV5-6 and TRBJ1-4, with TRBD1 matching over 8 bases. CDR3 length: 16 residues. Germline V gene sequence: CDR1 SGHDT, CDR2 YYEEEE. V lost 1 base, J lost 8 bases, and 10 bases stayed unmatched. This chain's CDR3 is CASSLTLTGESEKLFF. The CDR3 DNA is TGTGCCAGCAGCTTGACCTTGACAGGGGAGAGCGAAAAACTGTTTTTT.

The J gene is TRBJ1-1, the V gene TRBV9; 8 nucleotides align to TRBD1. V lost 0 bases, J lost 7 bases, and 11 bases stayed unmatched. The CDR3 has 16 amino acids. The germline CDR1 and CDR2 sequences are SGDLS and YYNGEE. The CDR3 DNA reads TGTGCCAGCAGCGTAGAACCAGGGGGCAATCGGGGTGAAGCTTTCTTT. It specifies CASSVEPGGNRGEAFF.

This clone has more than one count but fewer than ten. One junction end does not reproduce the germline sequence, and a read error may be involved. This chain connects TRBV7-2 to TRBJ2-7; D ambiguous. CDR3 size: 12 residues. Germline lookup yields CDR1 SGHTA and CDR2 FQGNSA. CDR3 nucleotide sequence: TGTGCCAGCAGCTTAGATCATTACGGGCAGTACTTC. Translating it yields CASSLDHYGQYF. Full variable domain (rest looked up from reference TRBV7-2 and TRBJ2-7): GAGVSQSPSNKVTEKGKDVELRCDPISGHTALYWYRQSLGQGLEFLIYFQGNSAPDKSGLPSDRFSAERTGGSVSTLTIQRTQQEDSAVYLCASSLDHYGQYFGPGTRLTVT.

The rearrangement joins TRBV30 to TRBJ2-3; no reliable D call. Per the germline V gene, CDR1 is GTSNPN and CDR2 is SVGIG (reference sequence). The length of the CDR3 is 12 residues. Trimming stripped 3 bases from V and 2 bases from J, with 6 bases between. CDR3 protein: CAWSLVTDTQYF. CDR3 sequence (DNA): TGTGCCTGGAGCTTAGTCACAGATACGCAGTATTTT.

The rearrangement joins TRBV30 to TRBJ2-3; D not resolved. Per germline, CDR1 GTSNPN and CDR2 SVGIG (reference sequence). The germline V and J ends were trimmed by 5 bases and 6 bases, with 9 bases remaining between them. There are 11 residues in the CDR3. The CDR3 region has the DNA TGTGCCTGGGCACCCTCGGATACGCAGTATTTT. Translation gives CAWAPSDTQYF.

This chain connects TRBV6-5 to TRBJ2-3; possibly TRBD1 or TRBD2 for D (5 bases each). Trimming pared 2 bases from V and 6 bases from J, leaving 15 bases between. From germline, CDR1 is MNHEY and CDR2 SVGAGI. This CDR3 has 15 amino acids. CDR3 bases: TGTGCCAGCAGTTACAGTTCCGGGGCTTTGGATACGCAGTATTTT. Its translation: CASSYSSGALDTQYF.

The chain carries TRBV4-1 and TRBJ1-2, with no clear D. With 1 base removed from V and 5 bases from J, the gap between germline ends came to 14 bases. Per the germline V gene, CDR1 is MGHRA and CDR2 is YSYEKL. This CDR3 is built from 15 residues. The CDR3 region has the DNA TGCGCCAGCAGCCAAGTGACCGGGGTTGGGTATGGCTACACCTTC. This codes for CASSQVTGVGYGYTF.

This clone was picked up one time. Other nucleotide sequences from this sample produce the same CDR3. The chain links TRBV29-1 to TRBJ1-1; 7 nucleotides agree with TRBD1. V shed 7 bases, J shed 1 base, and the junction held 3 bases outside the gene matches. Looked up from germline, CDR1 is SQVTM and CDR2 is ANQGSEA. The CDR3 length is 12 residues. CDR3: CSGRQGNTEAFF. The CDR3 DNA sequence: TGCAGCGGCCGACAGGGGAACACTGAAGCTTTCTTT.

The chain is built from TRBV29-1 and TRBJ2-2, with a tentative D call TRBD1 (5 bases). Germline CDR1 SQVTM, CDR2 ANQGSEA. This CDR3 comprises 14 residues. Trimming shortened V by 7 bases and J by 1 base, and 13 bases separated the two germline ends. This CDR3 reads CSAKTVMNTGELFF. Here the CDR3 DNA reads TGCAGCGCCAAGACAGTTATGAACACCGGGGAGCTGTTTTTT.

The chain combines TRBV30 with TRBJ1-2; D possibly corresponds to TRBD1 (6 bases). The CDR3 has 13 amino acids. CDR1 and CDR2 from the germline V gene are GTSNPN and SVGIG (reference sequence). The V end lost 3 bases, the J end lost 4 bases, and 12 bases lay between the germline ends. CDR3 protein: CAWRDRRVYGYTF. For the CDR3, the DNA is TGTGCCTGGAGAGACAGGAGAGTCTATGGCTACACCTTC.

V gene TRBV7-9 combines with J gene TRBJ1-6; D might be TRBD1 (5 bases). The germline CDR1 and CDR2 sequences are SEHNR and FQNEAQ (reference sequence). The V end was cut by 7 bases, the J end by 9 bases, with 16 bases between. CDR3 length: 14 residues. The CDR3 loop is CASTPSATGSPLHF. In DNA form, the CDR3 reads TGTGCCAGCACCCCCTCGGCCACAGGTTCACCCCTCCACTTT.

V is TRBV18 and J is TRBJ2-7; D is unclear. The germline V gene encodes CDR1 KGHSH and CDR2 LQKENI. The V gene lost 3 bases and the J gene lost 3 bases, with 6 bases spanning the gap. The length of the CDR3 is 12 residues. The CDR3 sequence is CASSPRDYEQYF. The CDR3 DNA reads as TGTGCCAGCTCACCGCGTGACTACGAGCAGTACTTC.

This clone showed up just a few times. V gene TRBV14 combines with J gene TRBJ2-1; 9 positions agree with TRBD1. The CDR3 contains 16 residues. In germline, CDR1 is SGHDN, CDR2 FVKESK. J was trimmed by 4 bases and V by 2 bases; bases with no gene match: 6. CDR3 sequence (DNA): TGTGCCAGCAGCCAAACGGGACAGGGAAGGTACAATGAGCAGTTCTTC. Amino acids: CASSQTGQGRYNEQFF.

The chain combines TRBV30 with TRBJ1-4; no definite D call. Germline assignment: CDR1 GTSNPN and CDR2 SVGIG (reference sequence). The CDR3 extends over 14 amino acids. Trimming stripped 2 bases from V and 1 base from J, with 8 bases between. CDR3 in amino acids: CAWSFGGTNEKLFF. The CDR3 coding sequence is TGTGCCTGGAGTTTTGGCGGAACTAATGAAAAACTGTTTTTT.

Ten or more counts support this clone. The J gene is TRBJ1-1, the V gene TRBV23-1; 10 bases are shared with TRBD1. TRBV23-1 is annotated as an ORF whose role is uncertain. There are 15 residues in the CDR3. J was trimmed by 5 bases and V by 4 bases; bases with no gene match: 7. In DNA, the CDR3 is TGCGCCAGCAGTCTTCCGGGACAGGGGAGGACTGAAGCTTTCTTT. The encoded protein is CASSLPGQGRTEAFF.

This chain joins TRBV5-6 and TRBJ2-3; D possibly matches TRBD1 or TRBD2 (6 bases each). Germline V CDR1 and CDR2: SGHDT, YYEEEE. This CDR3 is built from 16 residues. The V gene lost 4 bases and the J gene lost 4 bases, with 19 bases spanning the gap. This chain's CDR3 is CASSLSGGGRADTQYF. Here the CDR3 DNA reads TGTGCCAGCAGCCTTTCTGGTGGGGGGCGTGCAGATACGCAGTATTTT.

The rearrangement joins TRBV7-2 to TRBJ1-1; D gene uncertain. The V and J ends lost 0 bases and 7 bases respectively, with 12 bases between them. This CDR3 region has 14 residues. Germline lookup yields CDR1 SGHTA and CDR2 FQGNSA. Here the CDR3 DNA reads TGTGCCAGCAGCTTAGCGTATCCGGGTAGTGAAGCTTTCTTT. The encoded protein is CASSLAYPGSEAFF.

The chain joins TRBV4-1 to TRBJ2-1, with 8 bases fitting TRBD1. After removal of 4 bases from V and 1 base from J, the junction contained 15 bases not matched to a gene. The CDR3 length is 19 residues. CDR1 and CDR2 (germline): MGHRA, YSYEKL. The CDR3 sequence is CASSLSPGAGQVSYNEQFF. As DNA, the CDR3 is TGCGCCAGCAGCCTCTCACCTGGGGCGGGACAGGTGTCCTACAATGAGCAGTTCTTC.

The DNA for the CDR3 is TGTGCCAGCAGCCCCGGGACTAAAAACAATGAGCAGTTCTTC. This codes for CASSPGTKNNEQFF. The genes are TRBV2 and TRBJ2-1; 7 bases agree with TRBD2. The germline gives CDR1 SNHLY, CDR2 FYNNEI. CDR3 length equals 14 residues. The trim removed 6 bases at V and 5 bases at J, leaving 7 bases unmatched.

This chain joins TRBV27 and TRBJ1-1; 10 bases are shared with TRBD1. Trimming cost V 4 bases and J 0 bases; bases outside gene matches: 2. The CDR3 length is 15 residues. The germline V gene has CDR1 MNHEY and CDR2 SMNVEV (reference sequence). The CDR3, as DNA: TGTGCCAGCAGTTCGGGACAGGGGATGAACACTGAAGCTTTCTTT. Protein product: CASSSGQGMNTEAFF.

The chain couples TRBV5-1 to TRBJ2-3; D is ambiguous. V lost 0 bases to trimming and J lost 3 bases, with 11 bases between them. CDR1 is SGHRS and CDR2 is YFSETQ in the germline V gene. The CDR3 contains 15 residues. CDR3: CASSLEASRTDTQYF. CDR3 bases: TGCGCCAGCAGCTTGGAGGCTAGTAGGACAGATACGCAGTATTTT.

The rearrangement links TRBV29-1 to TRBJ1-1, with 10 bases matching TRBD1. The CDR3 length is 15 residues. Trimming removed 3 bases from V and 2 bases from J; junction bases left unmatched: 6. CDR1 is SQVTM and CDR2 is ANQGSEA in the germline V gene. The chain's CDR3 is CSVEGQGIPNTEAFF. CDR3 nucleotides: TGCAGCGTTGAGGGACAGGGGATCCCCAACACTGAAGCTTTCTTT.

The chain combines TRBV29-1 with TRBJ2-7, with 7 positions matching TRBD2. The V segment lost 7 bases and the J segment 4 bases; nucleotides outside the gene matches: 1. CDR3 length: 10 amino acids. Germline-derived CDR1 and CDR2 are SQVTM and ANQGSEA. CDR3 loop: CSAGGYEQYF. The CDR3 DNA is TGCAGCGCCGGGGGGTACGAGCAGTACTTC.

The chain recombines TRBV2 with TRBJ1-1, with a possible D match to TRBD1 (5 bases). This CDR3 is 13 amino acids long. V lost 3 bases and J 3 bases, leaving 8 bases between the germline ends. Per germline, CDR1 SNHLY and CDR2 FYNNEI. CDR3 DNA sequence: TGTGCCAGCAGTGAGGGCAGGGACACTGAAGCTTTCTTT. It yields the protein CASSEGRDTEAFF.